This TCR beta chain was obtained from a study of OX40 agonist ivuxolimab in advanced cancers. General study results and limits: On average, a greater number of expanded clones characterised CD8+ T cells relative to CD4+.

TCRdb's table, derived via immunoSEQ multiplex PCR, lists solely in-frame clones and lacks some. This table has about 60,000 clones, around 89% appearing once. Notes on this clone: Its antigen is not identified.

Trimming took 5 bases from V and 7 from J; bases not matched to a gene: 9. Germline CDR1 and CDR2: SGHAT and FQDESV (reference sequence). The CDR3 loop spans 15 amino acids. The source of this sequence is an adult with an advanced solid tumor such as melanoma, head and neck, liver or kidney cancer. The chain couples TRBV11-1 to TRBJ2-1; 9 bases agree with TRBD2. The input for sequencing was CD4+ or CD8+ T cells sorted from blood, taken in a trial of the OX40 agonist ivuxolimab. CDR3 bases: TGTGCCAGCAGCCCCCGGCTAGCGGGAAGGAATGAGCAGTTCTTC. Translated: CASSPRLAGRNEQFF. The variable domain in full, with the rest retrieved from reference TRBV11-1 and TRBJ2-1, is EAEVAQSPRYKITEKSQAVAFWCDPISGHATLYWYRQILGQGPELLVQFQDESVVDDSQLPKDRFSAERLKGVDSTLKIQPAELGDSAMYLCASSPRLAGRNEQFFGPGTRLTVL.